The clone carrying this T cell receptor (beta chain) was recorded once. Its specificity is not known. Trimming at V came to 5 bases and at J to 3 bases, leaving 3 bases not matched to a gene. Germline assignment: CDR1 SEHNR and CDR2 FQNEAQ (reference sequence). The CDR3 runs 13 residues. Amplification used 60 Vbeta primers and 13 Jbeta primers. Some clones are missing from TCRdb's copy, which holds only in-frame ones; the method was immunoSEQ multiplex PCR. The sample yields roughly 150,000 clones, roughly 78% seen once. The sample originates from a study of cytomegalovirus exposure and HLA in healthy donors. Overall study: There were fewer than 500 genotyped donors. Of these, 75% to 85% fell in the genetic ancestry cluster associated with self-reported Caucasian donors.

Study-wide results and limits: An analysis was carried out later, and it reportedly showed fewer N-insertions in an Asian-associated ancestry cluster than the approximately 670-donor mean. Later analysis demonstrated an association between a missense DCLRE1C variant and TCR beta V- and J-gene trimming.

The TCR was taken from a man aged 40-49 years in good health and CMV-seropositive. The V call is TRBV7-9, the J call TRBJ2-5; 7 bases line up with TRBD1. The sample comprised PBMCs. The CDR3 sequence: CASSPTGEETQYF. The CDR3, as DNA: TGTGCCAGCAGCCCTACAGGGGAAGAGACCCAGTACTTC.